This TCR beta chain was identified during a study of blood T cells in healthy people across ages. Per-sample yields of isolated PBMCs were at least 6 million. The second PCR ran about 6 to 11 cycles with a sample-barcoded 5' primer and J-beta primers. Via MiXCR, TCRdb re-called the 5' RACE reads, giving one row per CDR3 protein. The sample yields about 1.4 million distinct CDR3 sequences, 55% to 75% seen once. This CDR3 spans 14 amino acids. Germline trimming cut 5 bases from V and 12 bases from J; bases unmatched to any gene: 9. This receptor was obtained from a man younger than 30 in good health. What was sequenced was blood. The V and J genes are TRBV12-3 or TRBV12-4 and TRBJ1-4, with 10 bases matching TRBD1. This CDR3 reads CASSPTGGAAELFF. The CDR3 DNA sequence: TGTGCCAGCAGTCCGACAGGGGGCGCGGCGGAACTGTTTTTT.